This note documents a single TCR beta chain sequence. Its antigen is undetermined. J lost 3 bases, V lost 5 bases, and 7 bases had no gene match. The CDR3 runs to 14 residues. Germline V gene sequence: CDR1 LNHDA, CDR2 SQIVND (reference sequence). The data originate from a study of Siglec-9 on CD8 T cells in melanoma. Study findings and constraints: An effector memory CD8+ T-cell subset seemingly accumulating in melanoma was reportedly marked and regulated by Siglec-9.

The repertoire was sequenced with immunoSEQ multiplex PCR; TCRdb's copy has only in-frame clones and lacks some. The sample consists of about 36,000 clones, approximately 84% of them appearing once. The clonotype was recovered from a human donor in good health. The rearrangement uses TRBV19 and TRBJ2-7; 7 bases align to TRBD2. The sample consisted of Siglec-9- CD8+ T cells sorted from blood. The CDR3 coding sequence is TGTGCCAGTAGTCCGAACGGGGGGATCTACGAGCAGTACTTC. It codes for CASSPNGGIYEQYF.